This T cell receptor beta chain was sequenced in a study of blood T cells in healthy people across ages. Overall study: Template switching captured about one barcoded beta molecule per two T cells.

Combining a sample-barcoded 5' primer with a J-beta primer mix, a second PCR ran for about 7 to 12 cycles. With 12 random nucleotides, a template-switch adaptor tagged each individual cDNA molecule. One entry per CDR3 protein, called by TCRdb with MiXCR from the 5' RACE reads. Counted here are 750,000 to 1,000,000 distinct CDR3 sequences, almost 30% occurring once; the ten biggest clones make up about a tenth. The germline V gene encodes CDR1 SGHKS and CDR2 YYEKEE (reference sequence). Trimming removed 4 bases from V and 9 bases from J, with 10 bases in between. The CDR3 consists of 11 residues. The sample was also linked to a second study, of T cells of mothers and their children. That report notes: The authors used all extracted RNA for cDNA synthesis, at roughly 1.5 ug per 15 ul. Random nucleotides (2-4) and sample barcodes were added by the M1S primer used in the second PCR.

Sequenced: blood. The receptor comes from a woman in her thirties or forties in good health. V usage is TRBV5-5 and J usage is TRBJ2-5; D remains unclear. The CDR3 loop is CASSATTSQYF. The CDR3 nucleotides read TGTGCCAGCAGCGCGACCACATCCCAGTACTTC. The full variable domain, rest sourced from reference TRBV5-5 and TRBJ2-5, is DAGVTQSPTHLIKTRGQQVTLRCSPISGHKSVSWYQQVLGQGPQFIFQYYEKEERGRGNFPDRFSARQFPNYSSELNVNALLLGDSALYLCASSATTSQYFGPGTRLLVL.